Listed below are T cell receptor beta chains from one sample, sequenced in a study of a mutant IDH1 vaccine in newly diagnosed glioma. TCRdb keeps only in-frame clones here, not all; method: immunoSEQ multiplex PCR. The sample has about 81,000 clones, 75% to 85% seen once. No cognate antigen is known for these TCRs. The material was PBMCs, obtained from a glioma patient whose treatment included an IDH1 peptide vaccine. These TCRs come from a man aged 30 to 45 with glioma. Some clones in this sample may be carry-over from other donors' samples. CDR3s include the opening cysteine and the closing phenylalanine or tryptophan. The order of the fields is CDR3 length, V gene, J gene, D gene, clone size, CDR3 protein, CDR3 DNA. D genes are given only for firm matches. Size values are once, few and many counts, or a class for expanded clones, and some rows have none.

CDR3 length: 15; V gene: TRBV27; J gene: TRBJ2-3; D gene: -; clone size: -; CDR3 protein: CASARDGISTDTQYF; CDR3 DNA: TGTGCCAGCGCAAGGGACGGGATTAGCACAGATACGCAGTATTTT
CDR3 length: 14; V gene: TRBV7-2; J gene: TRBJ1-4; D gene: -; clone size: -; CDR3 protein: CASSLGGLGEKLFF; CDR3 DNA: TGTGCCAGCAGCTTAGGGGGTTTGGGCGAAAAACTGTTTTTT
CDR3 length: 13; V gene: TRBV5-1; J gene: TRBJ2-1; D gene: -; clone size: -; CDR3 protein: CASSPNFDNEQFF; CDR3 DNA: TGCGCCAGCAGCCCTAACTTTGACAATGAGCAGTTCTTC
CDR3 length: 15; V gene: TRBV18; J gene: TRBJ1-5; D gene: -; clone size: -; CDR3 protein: CASSPQTGLNQPQHF; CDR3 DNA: TGTGCCAGCTCACCGCAGACAGGACTCAATCAGCCCCAGCATTTT
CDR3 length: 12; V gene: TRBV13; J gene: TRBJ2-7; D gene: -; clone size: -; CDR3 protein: CASSLFSDTLDF; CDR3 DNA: TGTGCCAGCAGCTTATTTTCGGACACCTTAGACTTC
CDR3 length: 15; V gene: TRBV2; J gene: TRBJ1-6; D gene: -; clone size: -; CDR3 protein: CASSEQEAYNSPLHF; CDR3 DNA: TGTGCCAGCAGTGAGCAGGAAGCCTATAATTCACCCCTCCACTTT
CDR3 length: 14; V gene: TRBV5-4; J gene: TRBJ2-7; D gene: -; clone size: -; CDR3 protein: CASSPGSFSYEQYF; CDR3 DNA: TGTGCCAGCAGCCCGGGGAGCTTCTCCTACGAGCAGTACTTC
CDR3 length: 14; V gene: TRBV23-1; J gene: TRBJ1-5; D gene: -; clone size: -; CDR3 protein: CASRTGPGNQPQHF; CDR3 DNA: TGCGCCAGCAGAACCGGGCCGGGCAATCAGCCCCAGCATTTT
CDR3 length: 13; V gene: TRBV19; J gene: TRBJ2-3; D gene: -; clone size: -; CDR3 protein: CASSIERGDTQYF; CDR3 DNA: TGTGCCAGTAGTATAGAGAGGGGAGATACGCAGTATTTT
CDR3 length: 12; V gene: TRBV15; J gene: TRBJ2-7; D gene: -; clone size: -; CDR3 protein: CATSRSGYEQYF; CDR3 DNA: TGTGCCACCAGCAGGTCTGGGTACGAGCAGTACTTC
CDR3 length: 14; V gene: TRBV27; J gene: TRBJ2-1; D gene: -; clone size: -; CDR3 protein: CASSLLGQKGEQFF; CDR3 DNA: TGTGCCAGCAGTTTATTAGGACAAAAGGGTGAGCAGTTCTTC
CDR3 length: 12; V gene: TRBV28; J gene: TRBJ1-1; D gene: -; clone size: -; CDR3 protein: CASRLGGTEAFF; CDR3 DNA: TGTGCCAGCAGGCTAGGGGGTACTGAAGCTTTCTTT
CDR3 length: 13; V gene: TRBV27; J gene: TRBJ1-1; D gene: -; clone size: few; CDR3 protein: CASSFGAGAEAFF; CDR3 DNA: TGTGCCAGCAGTTTTGGTGCAGGGGCTGAAGCTTTCTTT
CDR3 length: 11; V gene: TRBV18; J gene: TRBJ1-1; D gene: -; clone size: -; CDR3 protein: CASSPGEGAFF; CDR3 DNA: TGTGCCAGCTCACCAGGGGAGGGAGCTTTCTTT
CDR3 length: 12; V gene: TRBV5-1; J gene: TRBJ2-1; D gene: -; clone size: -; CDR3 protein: CASNGRADEQFF; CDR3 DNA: TGCGCCAGCAATGGAAGGGCAGATGAGCAGTTCTTC
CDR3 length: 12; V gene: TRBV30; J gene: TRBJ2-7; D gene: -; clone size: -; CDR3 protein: CAWSLLGNEQYF; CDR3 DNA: TGTGCCTGGAGCCTGTTGGGGAACGAGCAGTACTTC
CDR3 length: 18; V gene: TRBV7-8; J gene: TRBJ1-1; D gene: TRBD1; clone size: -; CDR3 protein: CASSLVVQGASHNTEAFF; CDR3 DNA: TGTGCCAGCAGCTTAGTCGTACAGGGGGCGTCTCACAACACTGAAGCTTTCTTT
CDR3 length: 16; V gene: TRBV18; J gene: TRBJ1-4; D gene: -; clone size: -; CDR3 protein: CASSPGSGAANEKLFF; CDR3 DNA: TGTGCCAGCTCACCGGGGTCCGGGGCAGCTAATGAAAAACTGTTTTTT
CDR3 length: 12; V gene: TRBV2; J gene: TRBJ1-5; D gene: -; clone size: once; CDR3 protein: CASRPEAKAQHF; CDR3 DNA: TGTGCCAGCAGGCCCGAGGCTAAAGCCCAGCATTTT
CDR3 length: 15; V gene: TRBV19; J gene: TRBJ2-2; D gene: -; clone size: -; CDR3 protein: CASTPYAANTGELFF; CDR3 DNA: TGTGCCAGTACCCCTTACGCCGCGAACACCGGGGAGCTGTTTTTT
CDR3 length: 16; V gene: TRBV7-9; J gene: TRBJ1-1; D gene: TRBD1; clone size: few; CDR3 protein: CASFHSRGQLNTEAFF; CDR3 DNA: TGTGCCAGCTTCCATAGTAGGGGACAGTTAAACACTGAAGCTTTCTTT
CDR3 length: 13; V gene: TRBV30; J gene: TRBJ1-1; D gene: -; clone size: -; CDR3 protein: CAWKPARYTEAFF; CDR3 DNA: TGTGCCTGGAAGCCGGCTCGATACACTGAAGCTTTCTTT
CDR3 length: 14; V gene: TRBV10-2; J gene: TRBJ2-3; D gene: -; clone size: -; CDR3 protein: CASSGAEGTDTQYF; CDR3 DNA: TGCGCCAGCAGTGGGGCGGAGGGAACAGATACGCAGTATTTT
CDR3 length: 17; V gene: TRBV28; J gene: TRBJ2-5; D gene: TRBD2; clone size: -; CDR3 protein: CASSFLAGGRFTETQYF; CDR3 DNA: TGTGCCAGCAGTTTTTTGGCGGGAGGGCGGTTCACAGAGACCCAGTACTTC
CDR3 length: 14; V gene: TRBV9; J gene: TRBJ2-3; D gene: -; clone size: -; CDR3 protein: CASSVEGWTDTQYF; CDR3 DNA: TGTGCCAGCAGCGTAGAGGGGTGGACAGATACGCAGTATTTT
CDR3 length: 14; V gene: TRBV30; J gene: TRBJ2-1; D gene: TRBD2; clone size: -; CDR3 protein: CAWSVTLAGNEQFF; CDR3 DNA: TGTGCCTGGAGTGTAACTCTAGCGGGCAATGAGCAGTTCTTC
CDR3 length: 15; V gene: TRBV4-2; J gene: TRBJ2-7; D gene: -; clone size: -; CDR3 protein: CASSQGPGPGYEQYF; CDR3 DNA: TGTGCCAGCAGCCAAGGACCAGGGCCCGGCTACGAGCAGTACTTC
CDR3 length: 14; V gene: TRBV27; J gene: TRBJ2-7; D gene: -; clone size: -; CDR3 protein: CASSLMGAPNEQYF; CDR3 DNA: TGTGCCAGCAGTTTAATGGGGGCTCCTAACGAGCAGTACTTC
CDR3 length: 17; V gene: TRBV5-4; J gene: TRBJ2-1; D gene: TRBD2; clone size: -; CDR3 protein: CASSTRSGGAAYNEQFF; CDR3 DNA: TGTGCCAGCAGCACCCGTAGCGGGGGGGCCGCCTACAATGAGCAGTTCTTC
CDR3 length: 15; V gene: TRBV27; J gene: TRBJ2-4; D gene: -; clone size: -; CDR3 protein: CASSLYPPTQNIQYF; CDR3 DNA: TGTGCCAGCAGCCTTTACCCTCCCACGCAAAACATTCAGTACTTC
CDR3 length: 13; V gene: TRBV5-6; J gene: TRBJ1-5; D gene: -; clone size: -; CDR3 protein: CASSSGINQPQHF; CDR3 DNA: TGTGCCAGCAGCTCCGGGATCAATCAGCCCCAGCATTTT
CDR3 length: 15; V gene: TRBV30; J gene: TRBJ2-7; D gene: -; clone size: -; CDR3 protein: CAWSGKASGSYEQYF; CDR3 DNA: TGTGCCTGGAGCGGGAAGGCGAGCGGGTCCTACGAGCAGTACTTC
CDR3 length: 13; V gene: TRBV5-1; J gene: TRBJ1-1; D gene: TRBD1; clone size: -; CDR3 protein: CASSITGDTEAFF; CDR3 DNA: TGCGCCAGCAGCATAACAGGGGACACTGAAGCTTTCTTT
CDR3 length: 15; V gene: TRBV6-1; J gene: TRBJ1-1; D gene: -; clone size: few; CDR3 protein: CASSKGDGWNTEAFF; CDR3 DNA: TGTGCCAGCAGCAAAGGGGACGGTTGGAACACTGAAGCTTTCTTT
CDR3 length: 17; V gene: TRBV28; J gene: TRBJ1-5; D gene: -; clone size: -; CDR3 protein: CASSLIRSGFGNQPQHF; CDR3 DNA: TGTGCCAGCAGTTTGATACGGTCAGGGTTTGGCAATCAGCCCCAGCATTTT
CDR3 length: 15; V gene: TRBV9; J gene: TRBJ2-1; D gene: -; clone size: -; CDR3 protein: CASSPAGGIYNEQFF; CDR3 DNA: TGTGCCAGCAGCCCAGCGGGCGGGATATACAATGAGCAGTTCTTC
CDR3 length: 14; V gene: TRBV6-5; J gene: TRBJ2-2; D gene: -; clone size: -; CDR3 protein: CASSYGGNTGELFF; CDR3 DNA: TGTGCCAGCAGTTACGGGGGGAACACCGGGGAGCTGTTTTTT
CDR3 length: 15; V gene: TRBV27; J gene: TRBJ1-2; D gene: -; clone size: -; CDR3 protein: CASRITRDSNYGYTF; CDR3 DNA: TGTGCCAGCAGAATTACACGGGATTCTAACTATGGCTACACCTTC
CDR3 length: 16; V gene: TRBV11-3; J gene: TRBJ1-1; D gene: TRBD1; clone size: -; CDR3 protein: CASSPGQGELNTEAFF; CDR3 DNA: TGTGCCAGCAGCCCGGGACAGGGAGAGCTGAACACTGAAGCTTTCTTT
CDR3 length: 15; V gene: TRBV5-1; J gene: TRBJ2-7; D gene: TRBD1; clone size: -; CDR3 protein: CASSGGTGTSYEQYF; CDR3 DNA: TGCGCCAGCAGCGGGGGGACAGGAACTAGCTACGAGCAGTACTTC
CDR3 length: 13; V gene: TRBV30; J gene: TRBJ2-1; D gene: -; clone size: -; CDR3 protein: CAWSPNSYNEQFF; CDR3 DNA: TGTGCCTGGAGTCCGAACTCCTACAATGAGCAGTTCTTC
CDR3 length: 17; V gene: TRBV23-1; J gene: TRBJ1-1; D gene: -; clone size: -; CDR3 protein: CASSQFIIDLRNTEAFF; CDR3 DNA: TGCGCCAGCAGTCAATTCATCATTGACTTGAGGAACACTGAAGCTTTCTTT
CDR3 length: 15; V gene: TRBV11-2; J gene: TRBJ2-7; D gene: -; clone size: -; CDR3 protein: CASSLGQSLTYEQYF; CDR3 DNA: TGTGCCAGCAGCTTAGGGCAGTCGCTCACCTACGAGCAGTACTTC
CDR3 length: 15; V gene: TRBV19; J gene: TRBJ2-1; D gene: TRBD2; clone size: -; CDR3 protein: CASRVIAGEGNEQFF; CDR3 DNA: TGTGCCAGTCGGGTCATCGCGGGAGAGGGCAATGAGCAGTTCTTC
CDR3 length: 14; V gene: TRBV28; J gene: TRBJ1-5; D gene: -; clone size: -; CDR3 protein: CASSLEGWDQPQHF; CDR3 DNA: TGTGCCAGCAGTTTGGAAGGGTGGGATCAGCCCCAGCATTTT